This TCR beta chain was recovered during a study of CXCR3-negative and CXCR3-positive naive CD8 T cells. CDR1 and CDR2 (germline): MGHDK, SYGVNS. The CDR3 extends over 14 amino acids. The TRB cDNA libraries were prepared by 5' RACE with UMI labels. From the 5' RACE reads, TCRdb lists one entry per CDR3 protein and no DNA. In total, the table holds roughly 6,800 distinct CDR3 sequences. This clonotype ranks as medium-sized (0.01 to 0.1%) in terms of frequency. Its specificity is unknown. General study points: Naive cells that were CXCR3-negative or CXCR3-positive used TRBV-TRBJ genes alike, while memory cells diverged. Naive cells that were CXCR3-positive had more hydrophobic TRB CDR3s (compared with CXCR3-negative naive cells). The study found comparably high diversity in both naive subsets and much lower diversity in memory CD8+ cells.

This clonotype originated in a human donor in good health. Some clones in this sample may be carry-over from other donors' samples. The sequenced sample consisted of naive CXCR3+ CD8+ T cells from blood. The subset is: CD45RO-CCR7+CD27+CD95- naive CD8+ T cells expressing CXCR3 (TNR3+). V is TRBV25-1 and J is TRBJ1-2; TCRdb gives TRBD1 as the D gene, but with no DNA this cannot be confirmed. This CDR3 is CASSELGTVYGYTF.